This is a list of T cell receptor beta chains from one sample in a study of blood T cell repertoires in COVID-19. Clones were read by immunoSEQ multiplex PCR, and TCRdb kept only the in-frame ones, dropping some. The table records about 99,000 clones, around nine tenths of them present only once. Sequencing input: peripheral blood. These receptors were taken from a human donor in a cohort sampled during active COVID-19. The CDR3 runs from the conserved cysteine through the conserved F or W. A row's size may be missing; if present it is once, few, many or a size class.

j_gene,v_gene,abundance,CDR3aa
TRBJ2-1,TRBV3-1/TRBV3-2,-,CASSQTGTSGMVF
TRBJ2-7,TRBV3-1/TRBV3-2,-,CASSQPGLAGVSYEQYF
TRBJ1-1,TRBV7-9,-,CASSLGAGNTEAFF
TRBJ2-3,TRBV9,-,CASSTGTSGRADTQYF
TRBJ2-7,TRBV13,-,CASSLAPTYEQYF
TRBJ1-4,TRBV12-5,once,CARFREEKLFF
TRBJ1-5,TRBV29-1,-,CSVEEAGISNQPQHF
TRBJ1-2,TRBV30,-,CAWRGQNYGYTF
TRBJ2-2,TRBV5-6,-,CASSPGGPTGELFF
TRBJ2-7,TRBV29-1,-,CSVGLAGYEQYF
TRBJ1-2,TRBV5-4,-,CASSPGQGAYGYTF
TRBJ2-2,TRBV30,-,CAWTRGLAGPGELFF